Below, 7 T cell receptor beta chains from the same sample are listed, as sequenced in a study of regulatory T cells in long-lasting Graves disease. Stated time point: persistent/refractory GD, antithyroid drugs over 5 years with positive TRAb. PBMCs provided the RNA from which the TCR library was made. Combining iRepertoire HTBI primers with Arm-PCR of CDR3 regions, the authors built TCR beta libraries. Via MiXCR, TCRdb re-called the multiplex PCR reads, giving one row per CDR3 protein. Found here are roughly 470,000 distinct CDR3 sequences, around 21% of them singletons; the top ten hold 6.5% to 10%. Material: peripheral blood mononuclear cells (PBMCs), obtained when the disease was refractory, from a patient treated with antithyroid drugs. Receptors originate from a female donor with Graves disease.

V gene TRBV19 combines with J gene TRBJ1-6; no clear D. The CDR3 totals 14 residues. Germline loops: CDR1 LNHDA, CDR2 SQIVND (reference sequence). The V gene lost 3 bases and the J gene lost 8 bases, with 11 bases spanning the gap. The CDR3 DNA is TGTGCCAGTAGTATCGGCCTTACGGATTCACCCCTCCACTTT. Translation gives CASSIGLTDSPLHF.

The V gene is TRBV11-1, the J gene TRBJ2-6, with D unclear. In germline, CDR1 is SGHAT, CDR2 FQDESV (reference sequence). This CDR3 comprises 15 residues. The V and J ends lost 1 base and 2 bases respectively, with 6 bases between them. This CDR3 is CASSLGSTGANVLTF. CDR3 sequence (DNA): TGTGCCAGCAGCTTAGGCAGCACTGGGGCCAACGTCCTGACTTTC. The full variable domain, rest sourced from reference TRBV11-1 and TRBJ2-6, is EAEVAQSPRYKITEKSQAVAFWCDPISGHATLYWYRQILGQGPELLVQFQDESVVDDSQLPKDRFSAERLKGVDSTLKIQPAELGDSAMYLCASSLGSTGANVLTFGAGSRLTVL.

This clonotype has a count of ten or more. This sequence joins TRBV28 and TRBJ2-7, with TRBD1 matching 8 bases. CDR3 length: 15 amino acids. J gave up 3 bases and V 6 bases, and 10 bases lay outside the gene matches. Looked up from germline, CDR1 is MDHEN and CDR2 is SYDVKM. The CDR3 DNA follows: TGTGCCAGCAGCCGGACAGGGTTAGGGATCTACGAGCAGTACTTC. Translation gives CASSRTGLGIYEQYF.

This clonotype was picked up a small number of times. A read error may be the cause here, since a much bigger clone is one base away. The chain couples TRBV28 to TRBJ2-5, with 8 bases identical to TRBD1. The V gene end was trimmed by 6 bases and the J gene end by 3 bases; junction bases not matched to a gene: 24. The CDR3 loop spans 20 amino acids. The germline CDR1 and CDR2 sequences are MDHEN and SYDVKM. CDR3 DNA sequence: TGTGCCAGCAGCGTCCCGGGACAGGAATTAGCTGACCTTTTCAAAGAGACCCAGTACTTC. As protein: CASSVPGQELADLFKETQYF.

This clonotype appeared many times. The rearrangement uses TRBV6-1 and TRBJ2-7; no clear D gene. There are 12 residues in the CDR3. V was trimmed by 4 bases and J by 2 bases, leaving 6 bases between them. CDR1 is MNHNS, CDR2 SASEGT, per germline. For the CDR3, the DNA is TGTGCCAGCAGTGCATTCGCCTACGAGCAGTACTTC. This encodes CASSAFAYEQYF.

This clonotype was detected many times. V gene TRBV11-2 combines with J gene TRBJ2-2; the match to TRBD1 covers 11 bases. From germline, CDR1 is SGHAT and CDR2 FQNNGV. The CDR3 is made up of 16 amino acids. V shed 1 base and J 4 bases; nucleotides not matched to a gene: 2. In DNA, the CDR3 is TGTGCCAGCAGCTTAGGGACAGGGGGCGCCACCGGGGAGCTGTTTTTT. This sequence encodes CASSLGTGGATGELFF.

In regard to this clonotype: This could be a read error, since a much larger clone is one nucleotide away. The chain links TRBV6-1 to TRBJ1-1; the match to TRBD1 covers 10 bases. The germline CDR1 and CDR2 sequences are MNHNS and SASEGT. J lost 5 bases, V lost 6 bases, and 6 bases had no gene match. This CDR3 comprises 14 residues. CDR3 sequence (DNA): TGTGCCAGCAGAAATTCGGGACAGGGGACTGAAGCTTTCTTT. The encoded protein is CASRNSGQGTEAFF.